The rows below give T cell receptor beta chains drawn from one sample of a study of blood T cell repertoires in COVID-19. Profiling relied on immunoSEQ multiplex PCR, and the TCRdb table lists in-frame clones only, not all of them. The table lists 150,000 to 200,000 clones, approximately 91% of them singletons, with roughly 0.77% in the top ten. The material sequenced was PBMCs or T cells enriched from blood (not recorded which). The source of these receptors is a woman between 18 and 29 years old who had recovered from COVID-19. Each CDR3 is given with its conserved first and last residue. Fields, in order: CDR3 DNA, CDR3 protein, D gene, J gene, CDR3 length, clone size, V gene. The D gene is left open where the match is weak. Size is stated for part of the rows, as once, few or many counts, or as a class when the clone is expanded.

cdr3_nt: TGTGCCAGCAGTGCCGACAGCTCTGGGGCCAACGTCCTGACTTTC
cdr3_aa: CASSADSSGANVLTF
d_call: NA
j_call: TRBJ2-6
cdr3_length: 15
clone_size: NA
v_call: TRBV6-2/TRBV6-3

cdr3_nt: TGTGCCAGCCGGACAGGGGCTGCGAACACTGAAGCTTTCTTT
cdr3_aa: CASRTGAANTEAFF
d_call: TRBD1
j_call: TRBJ1-1
cdr3_length: 14
clone_size: NA
v_call: TRBV6-5

cdr3_nt: TGTGCCAGCAACGAGCTAACTAGCGGCACCGGGGAGCTGTTTTTT
cdr3_aa: CASNELTSGTGELFF
d_call: TRBD2
j_call: TRBJ2-2
cdr3_length: 15
clone_size: NA
v_call: TRBV6-6

cdr3_nt: TGTGCCAGTAGTATAGTCCCAGCCTACGAGCAGTACTTC
cdr3_aa: CASSIVPAYEQYF
d_call: NA
j_call: TRBJ2-7
cdr3_length: 13
clone_size: NA
v_call: TRBV19

cdr3_nt: TGTGCCAGCAGCCAAGGAGCGTATACGCAGTATTTT
cdr3_aa: CASSQGAYTQYF
d_call: NA
j_call: TRBJ2-3
cdr3_length: 12
clone_size: NA
v_call: TRBV14

cdr3_nt: TGTGCCAGCAGTAAACCGGGACTAGCGGGACTAAAGCAGTTCTTC
cdr3_aa: CASSKPGLAGLKQFF
d_call: TRBD2
j_call: TRBJ2-1
cdr3_length: 15
clone_size: NA
v_call: TRBV6-5

cdr3_nt: TGTGCCAGCAGCCTACAGAATATCTACTCCTACGAGCAGTACTTC
cdr3_aa: CASSLQNIYSYEQYF
d_call: NA
j_call: TRBJ2-7
cdr3_length: 15
clone_size: NA
v_call: TRBV3-1/TRBV3-2

cdr3_nt: TGTGCCACCAGTGCGCCAGGAACAACTGAAGCTTTCTTT
cdr3_aa: CATSAPGTTEAFF
d_call: NA
j_call: TRBJ1-1
cdr3_length: 13
clone_size: NA
v_call: TRBV24-1

cdr3_nt: TGTGCCAGCTCACGAGCGGGACCCTCCGAGCAGTACTTC
cdr3_aa: CASSRAGPSEQYF
d_call: TRBD2
j_call: TRBJ2-7
cdr3_length: 13
clone_size: once
v_call: TRBV6-5

cdr3_nt: TGTGCCAGCAGCTTGACCAGATCTGGGGCCAACGTCCTGACTTTC
cdr3_aa: CASSLTRSGANVLTF
d_call: NA
j_call: TRBJ2-6
cdr3_length: 15
clone_size: NA
v_call: TRBV5-4

cdr3_nt: TGTGCCAGCAGCTTTGGGGACGGGAGCTCCTACGAGCAGTACTTC
cdr3_aa: CASSFGDGSSYEQYF
d_call: NA
j_call: TRBJ2-7
cdr3_length: 15
clone_size: NA
v_call: TRBV13

cdr3_nt: TGTGCCAGCAGCCCACGCCCAGGGGTTTGGTTAGAGACCCAGTACTTC
cdr3_aa: CASSPRPGVWLETQYF
d_call: NA
j_call: TRBJ2-5
cdr3_length: 16
clone_size: NA
v_call: TRBV7-2

cdr3_nt: TGTGCCAGCAGTTCCAGGGTGGGCAATCAGCCCCAGCATTTT
cdr3_aa: CASSSRVGNQPQHF
d_call: NA
j_call: TRBJ1-5
cdr3_length: 14
clone_size: once
v_call: TRBV6-5

cdr3_nt: TGTGCCTGGAGCCGACAGGAGGTGAATTCACCCCTCCACTTT
cdr3_aa: CAWSRQEVNSPLHF
d_call: NA
j_call: TRBJ1-6
cdr3_length: 14
clone_size: NA
v_call: TRBV30

cdr3_nt: TGCGCCAGCAGCCCCTGGGGCCAGCTCCAAGAGACCCAGTACTTC
cdr3_aa: CASSPWGQLQETQYF
d_call: NA
j_call: TRBJ2-5
cdr3_length: 15
clone_size: NA
v_call: TRBV5-1

cdr3_nt: TGTGCCAGCAGTCCAAGCACGGGACAGGGTGCATATGGCTACACCTTC
cdr3_aa: CASSPSTGQGAYGYTF
d_call: TRBD1
j_call: TRBJ1-2
cdr3_length: 16
clone_size: NA
v_call: TRBV27

cdr3_nt: TGTGCCAGCAGTCTAGCGCGGGAAGAGACCCAGTACTTC
cdr3_aa: CASSLAREETQYF
d_call: NA
j_call: TRBJ2-5
cdr3_length: 13
clone_size: NA
v_call: TRBV12-3/TRBV12-4

cdr3_nt: TGTGCCTGGAAGAACAGGGGCGACACTGAAGCTTTCTTT
cdr3_aa: CAWKNRGDTEAFF
d_call: TRBD1
j_call: TRBJ1-1
cdr3_length: 13
clone_size: NA
v_call: TRBV30

cdr3_nt: TGTGCCAGCAGTGAGATGTATAATTCACCCCTCCACTTT
cdr3_aa: CASSEMYNSPLHF
d_call: NA
j_call: TRBJ1-6
cdr3_length: 13
clone_size: few
v_call: TRBV12-3/TRBV12-4

cdr3_nt: TGTGCCAGCAGCTTGAACGGGAGGTGGGCAGATACGCAGTATTTT
cdr3_aa: CASSLNGRWADTQYF
d_call: TRBD2
j_call: TRBJ2-3
cdr3_length: 15
clone_size: NA
v_call: TRBV7-3

cdr3_nt: TGTGCCAGCAGTTTCGAGTTGATGGACATTCAGTACTTC
cdr3_aa: CASSFELMDIQYF
d_call: NA
j_call: TRBJ2-4
cdr3_length: 13
clone_size: NA
v_call: TRBV12-3/TRBV12-4

cdr3_nt: TGTGCCAGCAGCATTCACAGGGGAGCCACTGAAGCTTTCTTT
cdr3_aa: CASSIHRGATEAFF
d_call: TRBD1
j_call: TRBJ1-1
cdr3_length: 14
clone_size: NA
v_call: TRBV7-9